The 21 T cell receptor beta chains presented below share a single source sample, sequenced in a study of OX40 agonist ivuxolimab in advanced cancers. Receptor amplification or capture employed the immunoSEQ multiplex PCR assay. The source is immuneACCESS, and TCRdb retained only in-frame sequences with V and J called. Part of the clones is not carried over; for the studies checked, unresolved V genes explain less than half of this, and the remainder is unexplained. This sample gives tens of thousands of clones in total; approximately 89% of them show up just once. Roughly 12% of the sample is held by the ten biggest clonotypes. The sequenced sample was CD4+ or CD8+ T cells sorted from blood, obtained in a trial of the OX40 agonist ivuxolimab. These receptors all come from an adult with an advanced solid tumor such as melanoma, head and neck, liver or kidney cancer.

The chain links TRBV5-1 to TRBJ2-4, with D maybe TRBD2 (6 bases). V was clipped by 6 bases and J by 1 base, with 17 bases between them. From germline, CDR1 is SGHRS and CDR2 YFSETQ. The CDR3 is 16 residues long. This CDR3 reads CASKESGFLAKNIQYF. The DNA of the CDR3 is TGCGCCAGCAAGGAGAGCGGGTTTCTCGCCAAAAACATTCAGTACTTC.

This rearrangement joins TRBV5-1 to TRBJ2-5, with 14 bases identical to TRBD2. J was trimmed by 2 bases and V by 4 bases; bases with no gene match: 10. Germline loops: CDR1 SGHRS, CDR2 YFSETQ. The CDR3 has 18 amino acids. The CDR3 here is CASSAGGLAGGVQETQYF. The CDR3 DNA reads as TGCGCCAGCAGCGCCGGAGGACTAGCGGGGGGCGTACAAGAGACCCAGTACTTC.

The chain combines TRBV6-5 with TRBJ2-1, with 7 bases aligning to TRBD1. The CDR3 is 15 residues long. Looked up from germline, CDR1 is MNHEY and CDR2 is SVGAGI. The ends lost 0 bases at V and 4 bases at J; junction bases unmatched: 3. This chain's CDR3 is CASSYSRGQYNEQFF. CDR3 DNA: TGTGCCAGCAGTTACTCGAGGGGACAGTACAATGAGCAGTTCTTC.

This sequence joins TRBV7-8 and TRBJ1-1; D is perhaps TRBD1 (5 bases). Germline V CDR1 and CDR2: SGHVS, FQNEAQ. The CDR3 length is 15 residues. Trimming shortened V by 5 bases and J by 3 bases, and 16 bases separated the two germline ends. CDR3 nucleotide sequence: TGTGCCAGCAGCCGATTCGGGACCGAAGACACTGAAGCTTTCTTT. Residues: CASSRFGTEDTEAFF.

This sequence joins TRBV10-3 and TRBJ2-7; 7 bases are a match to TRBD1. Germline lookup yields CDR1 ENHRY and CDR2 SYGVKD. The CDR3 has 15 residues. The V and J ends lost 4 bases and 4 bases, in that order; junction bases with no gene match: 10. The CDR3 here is CAISGQGDPWYEQYF. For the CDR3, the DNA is TGTGCCATCAGTGGACAGGGAGACCCCTGGTACGAGCAGTACTTC.

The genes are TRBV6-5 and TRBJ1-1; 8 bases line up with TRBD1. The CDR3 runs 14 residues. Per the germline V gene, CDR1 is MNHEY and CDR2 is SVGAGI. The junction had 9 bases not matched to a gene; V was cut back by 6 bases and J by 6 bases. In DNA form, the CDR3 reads TGTGCCAGCAGAATACAGGGGGAGGTCGCTGAAGCTTTCTTT. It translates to CASRIQGEVAEAFF.

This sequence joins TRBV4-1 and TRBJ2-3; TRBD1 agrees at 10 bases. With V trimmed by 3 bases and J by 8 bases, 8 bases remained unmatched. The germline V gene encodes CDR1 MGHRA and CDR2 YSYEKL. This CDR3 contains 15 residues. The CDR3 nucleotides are TGCGCCAGCAGCCACCCGGGGACAGGGGCTGGTACGCAGTATTTT. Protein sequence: CASSHPGTGAGTQYF.

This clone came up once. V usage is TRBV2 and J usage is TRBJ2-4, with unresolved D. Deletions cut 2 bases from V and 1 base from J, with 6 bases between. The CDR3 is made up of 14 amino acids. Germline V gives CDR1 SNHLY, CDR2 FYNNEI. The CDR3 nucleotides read TGTGCCAGCAGTGAATCCTGGGCCAAAAACATTCAGTACTTC. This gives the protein CASSESWAKNIQYF. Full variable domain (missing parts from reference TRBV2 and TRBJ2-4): EPEVTQTPSHQVTQMGQEVILRCVPISNHLYFYWYRQILGQKVEFLVSFYNNEISEKSEIFDDQFSVERPDGSNFTLKIRSTKLEDSAMYFCASSESWAKNIQYFGAGTRLSVL.

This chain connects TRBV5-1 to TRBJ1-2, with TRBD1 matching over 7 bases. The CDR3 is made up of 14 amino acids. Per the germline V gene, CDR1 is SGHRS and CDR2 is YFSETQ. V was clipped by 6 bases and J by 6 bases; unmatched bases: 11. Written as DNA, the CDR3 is TGCGCCAGCACCCAATGGGAGGGGGCTGATGGCTACACCTTC. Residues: CASTQWEGADGYTF.

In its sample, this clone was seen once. CDR3 loop: CASRTRTAQETQYF. For the CDR3, the DNA is TGTGCCAGCAGGACCCGGACAGCACAAGAGACCCAGTACTTC. V usage is TRBV5-5 and J usage is TRBJ2-5; tentative D call: TRBD1 (6 bases). Trimming took 5 bases from V and 2 from J, leaving 13 bases between them. In germline, CDR1 is SGHKS, CDR2 YYEKEE (reference sequence). The CDR3 is 14 amino acids.

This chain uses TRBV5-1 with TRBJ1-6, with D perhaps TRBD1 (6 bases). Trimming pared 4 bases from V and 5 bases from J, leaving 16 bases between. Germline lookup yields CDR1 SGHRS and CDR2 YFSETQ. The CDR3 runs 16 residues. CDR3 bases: TGCGCCAGCAGCCCGCGGCCAGGGGCTAATAATTCACCCCTCCACTTT. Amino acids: CASSPRPGANNSPLHF.

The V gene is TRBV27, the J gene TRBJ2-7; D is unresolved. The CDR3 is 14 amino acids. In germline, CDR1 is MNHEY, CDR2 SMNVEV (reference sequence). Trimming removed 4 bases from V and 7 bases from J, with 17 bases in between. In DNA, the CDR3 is TGTGCCAGCAGTTCAAACCCCTCGTGGCTAGAGCAGTACTTC. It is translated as CASSSNPSWLEQYF.

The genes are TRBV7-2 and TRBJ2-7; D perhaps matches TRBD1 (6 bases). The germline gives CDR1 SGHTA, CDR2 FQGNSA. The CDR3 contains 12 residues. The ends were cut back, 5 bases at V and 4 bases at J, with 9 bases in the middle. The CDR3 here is CASSRGMYEQYF. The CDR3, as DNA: TGTGCCAGCAGCAGGGGGATGTACGAGCAGTACTTC.

The CDR3 nucleotides read TGCGCCAGCAGCCCTGGGACTTTACAAGAGACCCAGTACTTC. Its translation is CASSPGTLQETQYF. The chain links TRBV5-1 to TRBJ2-5; D is possibly TRBD2 (6 bases). Germline V gene lookup returns CDR1 SGHRS and CDR2 YFSETQ. V was clipped by 4 bases and J by 2 bases, with 12 bases between them. The CDR3 spans 14 residues. Using reference TRBV5-1 and TRBJ2-5 for the parts outside the CDR3, the full variable domain is KAGVTQTPRYLIKTRGQQVTLSCSPISGHRSVSWYQQTPGQGLQFLFEYFSETQRNKGNFPGRFSGRQFSNSRSEMNVSTLELGDSALYLCASSPGTLQETQYFGPGTRLLVL.

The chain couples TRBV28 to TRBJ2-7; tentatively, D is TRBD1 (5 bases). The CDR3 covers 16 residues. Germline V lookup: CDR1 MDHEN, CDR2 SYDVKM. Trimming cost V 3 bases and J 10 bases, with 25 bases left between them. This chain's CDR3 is CASSFKAPPRRGKQYF. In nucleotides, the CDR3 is TGTGCCAGCAGTTTTAAAGCCCCCCCCCGTAGGGGCAAACAGTACTTC.

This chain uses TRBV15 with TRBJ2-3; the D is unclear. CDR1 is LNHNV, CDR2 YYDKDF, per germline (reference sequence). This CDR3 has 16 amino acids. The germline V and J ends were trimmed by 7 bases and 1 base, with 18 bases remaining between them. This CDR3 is CATTPMGAVGTDTQYF. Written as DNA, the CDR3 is TGTGCCACCACCCCCATGGGTGCGGTCGGCACAGATACGCAGTATTTT.

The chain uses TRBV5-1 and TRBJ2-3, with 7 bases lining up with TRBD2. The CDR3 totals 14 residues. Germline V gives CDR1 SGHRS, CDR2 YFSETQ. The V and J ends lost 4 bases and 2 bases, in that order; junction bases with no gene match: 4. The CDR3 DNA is TGCGCCAGCAGCCCGGGGGGATTCACAGATACGCAGTATTTT. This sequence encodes CASSPGGFTDTQYF.

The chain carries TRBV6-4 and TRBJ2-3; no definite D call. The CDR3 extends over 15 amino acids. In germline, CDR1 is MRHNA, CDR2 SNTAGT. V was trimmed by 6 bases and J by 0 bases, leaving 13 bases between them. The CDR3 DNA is TGTGCCAGCAGCAGAACGACCCTGAGCACAGATACGCAGTATTTT. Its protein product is CASSRTTLSTDTQYF.

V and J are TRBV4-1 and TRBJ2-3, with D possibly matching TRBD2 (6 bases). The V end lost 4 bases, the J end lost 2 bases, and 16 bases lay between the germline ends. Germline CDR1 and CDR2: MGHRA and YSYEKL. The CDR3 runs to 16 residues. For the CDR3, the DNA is TGCGCCAGCAGCCCGCTCGGTAGCGGCGTCACAGATACGCAGTATTTT. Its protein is CASSPLGSGVTDTQYF.

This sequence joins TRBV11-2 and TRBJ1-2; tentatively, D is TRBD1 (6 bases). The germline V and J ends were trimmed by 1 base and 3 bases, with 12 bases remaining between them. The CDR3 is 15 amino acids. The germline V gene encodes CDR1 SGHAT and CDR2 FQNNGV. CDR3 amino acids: CASSLGQPGDYGYTF. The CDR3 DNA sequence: TGTGCCAGCAGCTTAGGACAGCCAGGGGACTATGGCTACACCTTC. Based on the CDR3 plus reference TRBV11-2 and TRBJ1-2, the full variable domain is EAGVAQSPRYKIIEKRQSVAFWCNPISGHATLYWYQQILGQGPKLLIQFQNNGVVDDSQLPKDRFSAERLKGVDSTLKIQPAKLEDSAVYLCASSLGQPGDYGYTFGSGTRLTVV.

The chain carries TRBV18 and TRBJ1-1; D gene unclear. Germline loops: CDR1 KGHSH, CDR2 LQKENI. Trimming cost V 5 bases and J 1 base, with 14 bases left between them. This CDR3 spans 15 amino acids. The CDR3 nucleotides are TGTGCCAGCTCAGATGGACGGCTACAGAACACTGAAGCTTTCTTT. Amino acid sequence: CASSDGRLQNTEAFF.